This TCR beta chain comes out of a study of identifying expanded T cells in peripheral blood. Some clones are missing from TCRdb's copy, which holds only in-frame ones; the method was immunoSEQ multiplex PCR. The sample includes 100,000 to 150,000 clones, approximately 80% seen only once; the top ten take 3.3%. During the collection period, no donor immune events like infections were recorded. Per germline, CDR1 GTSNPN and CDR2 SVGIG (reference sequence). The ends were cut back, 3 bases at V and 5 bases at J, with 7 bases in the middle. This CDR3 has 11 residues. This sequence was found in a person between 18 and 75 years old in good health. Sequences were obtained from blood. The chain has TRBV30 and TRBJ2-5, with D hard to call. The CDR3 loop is CAWSLTETQYF. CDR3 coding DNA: TGTGCCTGGAGCTTAACCGAGACCCAGTACTTC.